Each of the 13 T cell receptor beta chains below was sequenced from the same sample in a study of T-cell reconstitution after alpha-beta-depleted transplantation in children. Preparation of the TCRbeta library involved a method that used unique molecular identifiers. TCRdb re-derived calls from the PCR reads in MiXCR, one entry per CDR3 protein. The table shows some 450,000 distinct CDR3 sequences, with over 40% occurring only once. The sequenced sample was PBMCs, obtained before TCRalphabeta/CD19-depleted stem cell transplant. The receptors originated from a girl aged 2-10 years with aplastic anemia, due to receive a stem cell transplant.

V and J are TRBV7-3 and TRBJ2-7, with 7 bases aligning to TRBD2. The CDR3 has 16 amino acids. CDR1 is SGHTA, CDR2 FQGTGA, per germline. Losses at the gene ends were 1 base for V and 0 bases for J; bases not matched to a gene: 6. The DNA for the CDR3 is TGTGCCAGCAGCTTAAGCCCGGGGAGGGGCTCCTACGAGCAGTACTTC. Its translation: CASSLSPGRGSYEQYF.

The chain links TRBV18 to TRBJ2-7; D is perhaps TRBD2 (7 bases). CDR1 is KGHSH, CDR2 LQKENI, per germline. The CDR3 contains 16 residues. The V gene lost 3 bases and the J gene lost 4 bases, with 19 bases spanning the gap. The CDR3 protein is CASSPRGGSGVYEQYF. DNA for the CDR3: TGTGCCAGCTCACCGAGGGGGGGGAGCGGAGTTTACGAGCAGTACTTC.

The rearrangement joins TRBV9 to TRBJ1-4; a possible D gene is TRBD1 (6 bases). CDR1 and CDR2 from the germline V gene are SGDLS and YYNGEE. The CDR3 runs to 14 residues. V was cut by 0 bases and J by 8 bases, with 11 bases left in between. The CDR3 protein is CASSVDQGTEKLFF. In DNA, the CDR3 is TGTGCCAGCAGCGTAGACCAGGGGACAGAAAAACTGTTTTTT.

V usage is TRBV24-1 and J usage is TRBJ1-1, with D uncertain. Germline CDR1 and CDR2: KGHDR and SFDVKD. V gave up 4 bases and J gave up 4 bases, with 9 bases separating them. The CDR3 is made up of 13 amino acids. CDR3 DNA: TGTGCCACCAGTGAGCGTAGTGGCACTGAAGCTTTCTTT. This sequence encodes CATSERSGTEAFF.

A single count supports this clonotype. V and J are TRBV6-1 and TRBJ2-5, with TRBD1 matching over 8 bases. The J segment lost 7 bases and the V segment lost 6 bases, leaving 10 bases of the junction unmatched. Germline lookup yields CDR1 MNHNS and CDR2 SASEGT. CDR3 size: 14 residues. For the CDR3, the DNA is TGTGCCAGCAGGGGCGACAGGGGATATGGGACCCAGTACTTC. It specifies CASRGDRGYGTQYF.

This clonotype was picked up many times. CDR3 amino acids: CSAVDSNRVTYNSPLHF. The CDR3 coding sequence is TGCAGTGCGGTGGACTCAAACAGGGTTACCTATAATTCACCCCTCCACTTT. The chain joins TRBV20-1 to TRBJ1-6; D might be TRBD1 (6 bases). The CDR3 loop spans 17 amino acids. The germline V gene encodes CDR1 DFQATT and CDR2 SNEGSKA (reference sequence). V gave up 6 bases and J gave up 2 bases, with 20 bases separating them.

This clonotype has at least ten counts. The genes are TRBV5-5 and TRBJ2-7; the D call may be TRBD1 or TRBD2 (5 bases each). Trimming removed 3 bases from V and 3 bases from J, with 10 bases in between. The CDR3 spans 13 residues. CDR1 and CDR2 (germline): SGHKS, YYEKEE (reference sequence). CDR3: CASSSGGGYEQYF. CDR3 coding DNA: TGTGCCAGCAGCTCGGGTGGGGGCTACGAGCAGTACTTC.

The chain recombines TRBV6-5 with TRBJ2-3; TRBD2 matches 12 bases. From germline, CDR1 is MNHEY and CDR2 SVGAGI. With V trimmed by 4 bases and J by 1 base, 3 bases remained unmatched. This CDR3 contains 16 residues. CDR3 sequence (DNA): TGTGCCAGCAGTTGGGGACTAGCGGGTCGCACAGATACGCAGTATTTT. Its translation is CASSWGLAGRTDTQYF.

This clonotype was seen a handful of times. This chain links TRBV28 with TRBJ2-5; tentatively, D is TRBD2 (6 bases). V lost 5 bases and J lost 2, with 12 bases in between. The germline V gene encodes CDR1 MDHEN and CDR2 SYDVKM. This CDR3 spans 14 amino acids. CDR3 amino acids: CASSTRDLQETQYF. For the CDR3, the DNA is TGTGCCAGCAGTACCCGGGACTTACAAGAGACCCAGTACTTC.

This clonotype was seen a handful of times. The V gene is TRBV6-1, the J gene TRBJ2-3, with TRBD2 identical over 8 bases. Germline lookup yields CDR1 MNHNS and CDR2 SASEGT. The CDR3 is 16 residues long. The J segment lost 4 bases and the V segment lost 8 bases, leaving 14 bases of the junction unmatched. In nucleotides, the CDR3 is TGTGCCAGCTTTCACCCCGGGACTAGACGCTCAGATACGCAGTATTTT. It codes for CASFHPGTRRSDTQYF.

This clonotype was detected a few times. V is TRBV6-1 and J is TRBJ2-3, with 10 bases fitting TRBD2. The germline V gene has CDR1 MNHNS and CDR2 SASEGT. V shed 8 bases, J shed 4 bases, and the junction held 6 bases outside the gene matches. The CDR3 has 14 amino acids. CDR3 sequence (DNA): TGTGCCAGCCGACAAGCGGGAGGGCCAGATACGCAGTATTTT. This translates into CASRQAGGPDTQYF.

The chain links TRBV5-6 to TRBJ1-5; the match to TRBD1 covers 9 bases. The CDR3 sequence is 15 residues long. J lost 4 bases, V lost 4 bases, and 6 bases had no gene match. The germline gives CDR1 SGHDT, CDR2 YYEEEE. The CDR3 protein is CASSQGGTGNQPQHF. CDR3 sequence (DNA): TGTGCCAGCAGCCAAGGAGGGACAGGGAATCAGCCCCAGCATTTT.

This clonotype has ten or more counts. The chain joins TRBV5-1 to TRBJ2-5; D uncertain. Trimming removed 4 bases at V and 0 bases at J, with 10 bases between. Germline V CDR1 and CDR2: SGHRS, YFSETQ. The CDR3 covers 14 residues. In DNA form, the CDR3 reads TGCGCCAGCAGCCCCAACGGAAACCAAGAGACCCAGTACTTC. Amino acid sequence: CASSPNGNQETQYF.